This entry describes one T cell receptor beta chain. The antigen remains undetermined. This nonspecific control used anti-CD3/anti-CD28 bead stimulation of CD4+ T cells. Sorting of responding CD4+ T cells relied on upregulated CD40 ligand together with CD69. This was the immunoSEQ version 4 assay in survey mode. Each sample used up to 1 ug genomic DNA diluted to 10 ng/uL. Measured with immunoSEQ multiplex PCR; TCRdb has only the in-frame clones, and not every one. The table includes roughly 43,000 clones, approximately 88% detected once. The sample comes from a study of persistence of HIV-infected CD4 T cells. Study findings and constraints: Bulk TCR data could not be restricted to HIV-1-infected CMV-responding cells. Degenerate expanded CDR3beta sequences were enriched among CMV- and Gag-responding cells.

V was trimmed by 0 bases and J by 6 bases, leaving 18 bases between them. The CDR3 loop spans 17 amino acids. Germline lookup yields CDR1 LNHNV and CDR2 YYDKDF (reference sequence). This chain links TRBV15 with TRBJ1-5; perhaps TRBD1 as D (6 bases). This specimen consisted of CD4+ T cells sorted from PBMCs after roughly 18-hour stimulation, obtained from a patient who received antiretroviral therapy. The receptor comes from an adult man with HIV who was CMV-seropositive. This CDR3 reads CATSRERETGIFQPQHF. The CDR3 DNA follows: TGTGCCACCAGCAGAGAGAGGGAGACAGGTATTTTTCAGCCCCAGCATTTT.